The T cell receptor beta chain described here comes from a study of identical twins. Study-level findings and limits: In drawing conclusions, the study used cross-sectional statistical analysis and did not follow the same donors.

After template switching added a universal primer site, the resulting cDNA carried unique molecular identifiers. TCRdb analysed the 5' RACE reads with MiXCR anew, one entry per CDR3 protein. The data contain around 670,000 distinct CDR3 sequences, around 6% of them singletons. This clonotype was detected only a few times. The antigen is not known. The J segment lost 7 bases and the V segment lost 2 bases, leaving 12 bases of the junction unmatched. The CDR3 length is 16 residues. Germline CDR1 and CDR2: SQVTM and ANQGSEA. The V gene is TRBV29-1, the J gene TRBJ2-5; 11 bases align to TRBD2. Sequenced: naive T cells sorted from blood. The origin of this receptor is a man aged 18 to 29 in good health. This CDR3 is CSVEFRLAGGHRTQYF. CDR3 DNA sequence: TGCAGCGTTGAATTTCGGCTAGCGGGAGGACATAGGACCCAGTACTTC.